Listed below are T cell receptor beta chains from one sample, sequenced in a study of blood T cell repertoires in COVID-19. The method was immunoSEQ multiplex PCR; TCRdb's version includes in-frame clones alone and lacks a portion of them. The table lists roughly 220,000 clones, around four fifths of them singletons. The sequenced sample was peripheral blood. The source of these receptors is a woman at least 80 years old with COVID-19, enrolled during active disease. CDR3s include the opening cysteine and the closing phenylalanine or tryptophan. A D gene is named only where the DNA matches it firmly. Expanded clones get a size class; other rows say once, few or many, or leave the size out.

j_gene | abundance | v_gene | d_gene | CDR3aa | CDR3nt
TRBJ1-5 | - | TRBV6-2/TRBV6-3 | TRBD1 | CASSYPTGSQPQHF | TGTGCCAGCAGTTACCCGACAGGGAGCCAGCCCCAGCATTTT
TRBJ1-2 | - | TRBV9 | - | CASSVVSGIGYTF | TGTGCCAGCAGCGTAGTCTCAGGGATTGGCTACACCTTC
TRBJ1-2 | - | TRBV5-1 | TRBD1 | CASSARTGGAAGYTF | TGCGCCAGCAGCGCCAGGACAGGGGGCGCGGCTGGCTACACCTTC
TRBJ2-2 | - | TRBV18 | - | CASLLLGGAGELFF | TGTGCCAGCTTATTGCTCGGAGGGGCCGGGGAGCTGTTTTTT
TRBJ1-6 | - | TRBV18 | - | CASSRITGLVLLGNNSPLHF | TGTGCCAGCTCACGAATTACAGGGCTCGTCCTCCTCGGCAATAATTCACCCCTCCACTTT
TRBJ2-7 | few | TRBV19 | TRBD1 | CASSPGTAAYEQYF | TGTGCCAGTAGTCCCGGGACAGCGGCCTACGAGCAGTACTTC
TRBJ2-3 | - | TRBV4-2 | TRBD1 | CASSRGDREGRTDTQYF | TGTGCCAGCAGCCGAGGGGACAGGGAAGGCCGCACAGATACGCAGTATTTT
TRBJ2-1 | - | TRBV29-1 | - | CSVAQGRYYNEQFF | TGCAGCGTCGCACAGGGGAGGTACTACAATGAGCAGTTCTTC
TRBJ1-2 | - | TRBV18 | TRBD1 | CASSPEQGASDYGYTF | TGTGCCAGCTCACCAGAACAGGGGGCTTCGGACTATGGCTACACCTTC
TRBJ2-2 | - | TRBV7-3 | TRBD1 | CASSLQGARHTGELFF | TGTGCCAGCAGCCTCCAGGGGGCGCGGCACACCGGGGAGCTGTTTTTT
TRBJ1-2 | - | TRBV19 | TRBD1 | CASSLQGWNGYTF | TGTGCCAGTAGTTTACAGGGGTGGAATGGCTACACCTTC
TRBJ2-2 | few | TRBV27 | TRBD2 | CASTTWTSGTSGELFF | TGTGCCAGCACCACTTGGACTAGCGGGACTTCCGGGGAGCTGTTTTTT
TRBJ2-7 | - | TRBV4-3 | TRBD1 | CASSQVQGAYEQYF | TGCGCCAGCAGCCAAGTTCAGGGGGCTTACGAGCAGTACTTC
TRBJ1-6 | - | TRBV12-3/TRBV12-4 | - | CASYLASGSPLHF | TGTGCCAGCTACCTAGCTTCGGGTTCACCCCTCCACTTT
TRBJ2-2 | - | TRBV15 | - | CATSRDPPALSGAVTGELFF | TGTGCCACCAGCAGAGATCCCCCTGCTCTTTCAGGGGCGGTCACCGGGGAGCTGTTTTTT
TRBJ1-2 | - | TRBV27 | TRBD1 | CASRRDRGNYGYTF | TGTGCCAGTCGCCGGGACAGGGGGAACTATGGCTACACCTTC
TRBJ1-1 | - | TRBV7-8 | - | CASRLEGEAFF | TGTGCCAGCAGATTGGAGGGTGAAGCTTTCTTT
TRBJ2-1 | - | TRBV5-1 | TRBD2 | CASSFPRLAGGMNEQFF | TGCGCCAGCAGCTTTCCCCGACTAGCGGGGGGCATGAATGAGCAGTTCTTC
TRBJ1-5 | - | TRBV4-1 | - | CASSQRDQPQHF | TGCGCCAGCAGCCAACGAGATCAGCCCCAGCATTTT
TRBJ2-5 | - | TRBV11-3 | - | CASSLAGETQYF | TGTGCCAGCAGCTTGGCGGGAGAGACCCAGTACTTC
TRBJ2-2 | few | TRBV28 | - | CASSSHRAGTGELFF | TGTGCCAGCAGTTCGCACAGGGCGGGCACCGGGGAGCTGTTTTTT
TRBJ1-1 | - | TRBV5-1 | TRBD1 | CASSSGQGSAFF | TGCGCCAGCAGCTCGGGACAGGGATCCGCTTTCTTT
TRBJ2-3 | - | TRBV5-1 | - | CASSLVPGGPTSTDTQYF | TGCGCCAGCAGCTTGGTACCGGGGGGCCCTACTAGCACAGATACGCAGTATTTT
TRBJ1-3 | - | TRBV19 | TRBD1 | CASSTGTDSGNTIYF | TGTGCCAGTAGTACCGGGACAGATAGTGGAAACACCATATATTTT
TRBJ2-1 | once | TRBV2 | - | CASSAINEQFF | TGTGCCAGCAGTGCTATCAATGAGCAGTTCTTC
TRBJ2-3 | - | TRBV9 | - | CASSPPSGIGTQYF | TGTGCCAGCAGCCCTCCCTCAGGTATTGGTACGCAGTATTTT
TRBJ2-2 | - | TRBV4-3 | TRBD2 | CASSQGGGARLAGELFF | TGCGCCAGCAGCCAAGGGGGAGGGGCCCGACTAGCCGGGGAGCTGTTTTTT
TRBJ2-1 | - | TRBV5-1 | TRBD2 | CASSFGLAGVGEQFF | TGCGCCAGCAGCTTCGGTCTAGCGGGAGTTGGCGAGCAGTTCTTC
TRBJ1-6 | - | TRBV4-1 | - | CASSQLRPGSYNSPLHF | TGCGCCAGCAGCCAATTACGACCGGGCTCCTATAATTCACCCCTCCACTTT
TRBJ1-1 | - | TRBV6-5 | - | CASRQGLEAFF | TGTGCCAGCAGGCAGGGCCTTGAAGCTTTCTTT
TRBJ2-2 | - | TRBV7-9 | TRBD2 | CASSPGTSGSTGELFF | TGTGCCAGCAGCCCTGGGACTAGCGGGAGTACCGGGGAGCTGTTTTTT
TRBJ2-5 | - | TRBV5-1 | TRBD2 | CASSPSLAVETQYF | TGCGCCAGCAGCCCCTCTCTAGCGGTTGAGACCCAGTACTTC
TRBJ1-5 | - | TRBV6-2/TRBV6-3 | TRBD1 | CASSLSRTGVFGDQPQHF | TGTGCCAGCAGTCTATCGAGGACAGGGGTCTTCGGGGATCAGCCCCAGCATTTT
TRBJ2-1 | few | TRBV7-9 | TRBD1 | CASSERPGIRGNEQFF | TGTGCCAGCAGCGAGAGACCTGGGATCAGGGGGAATGAGCAGTTCTTC
TRBJ2-1 | - | TRBV4-2 | - | CASSQAGSSYNEQFF | TGTGCCAGCAGCCAAGCGGGGAGCTCCTACAATGAGCAGTTCTTC
TRBJ1-5 | - | TRBV28 | TRBD1 | CASGDRGRSNQPQHF | TGTGCCAGCGGGGACAGGGGCCGGAGCAATCAGCCCCAGCATTTT
TRBJ2-3 | - | TRBV5-8 | TRBD1 | CASSLGTGSQADTQYF | TGTGCCAGCAGCTTAGGGACAGGGAGTCAGGCAGATACGCAGTATTTT
TRBJ1-1 | - | TRBV3-1/TRBV3-2 | - | CASSQGRGRTEAFF | TGTGCCAGCAGCCAAGGACGCGGGAGGACTGAAGCTTTCTTT
TRBJ1-5 | - | TRBV5-1 | - | CASSLGGTSQPQHF | TGCGCCAGCAGCTTGGGAGGTACGAGTCAGCCCCAGCATTTT
TRBJ2-1 | - | TRBV19 | TRBD2 | CASSRERDRDEQFF | TGTGCCAGTAGTAGAGAGCGGGATAGGGATGAGCAGTTCTTC
TRBJ1-2 | - | TRBV27 | - | CASSWGEGYGYTF | TGTGCCAGCAGTTGGGGGGAGGGCTATGGCTACACCTTC
TRBJ1-2 | - | TRBV11-2 | - | CASSLGGILGYTF | TGTGCCAGCAGCTTAGGAGGAATTCTTGGCTACACCTTC
TRBJ1-1 | - | TRBV30 | TRBD1 | CAWSVKGAPEAFF | TGTGCCTGGAGTGTAAAGGGGGCGCCTGAAGCTTTCTTT
TRBJ1-6 | - | TRBV19 | - | CASSINEVSPLHF | TGTGCCAGTAGTATCAACGAGGTTTCACCCCTCCACTTT
TRBJ2-2 | - | TRBV11-1 | - | CASSLTGSETGELFF | TGTGCCAGCAGCTTAACCGGGAGTGAAACCGGGGAGCTGTTTTTT